The rows below give T cell receptor beta chains drawn from one sample of a study of T cell responses to AZD1222 COVID-19 vaccine. Method: immunoSEQ multiplex PCR; TCRdb's copy keeps in-frame clones and lacks some. The table shows about 130,000 clones, with about 94% occurring only once. The sequencing here drew on peripheral blood, taken on day 0 of AZD1222 vaccination. Source of these receptors: an adult in good health. Each CDR3 is given with its conserved first and last residue. The D gene is left open where the match is weak. Clone sizes are given selectively: once, few, many, or a class where the clone is expanded.

>NA|once|TRBJ1-4|TRBV6-5
CASSPRGEKLFF
TGTGCCAGCAGCCCCCGGGGAGAAAAACTGTTTTTT
>NA|NA|TRBJ2-4|TRBV28
CASSFGGNIQYF
TGTGCCAGCAGTTTTGGGGGAAACATTCAGTACTTC
>TRBD1|once|TRBJ2-7|TRBV19
CASTSDRDSYEQYF
TGTGCCAGTACCTCGGACAGGGACTCCTACGAGCAGTACTTC
>NA|NA|TRBJ1-2|TRBV14
CASSQGDTWLYGYTF
TGTGCCAGCAGCCAAGGGGACACCTGGCTATATGGCTACACCTTC
>NA|NA|TRBJ1-2|TRBV9
CASSVAARTPNYGYTF
TGTGCCAGCAGCGTAGCGGCCAGGACCCCTAACTATGGCTACACCTTC
>NA|NA|TRBJ1-1|TRBV5-5
CASSLNTEAFF
TGTGCCAGCAGCTTAAACACTGAAGCTTTCTTT
>NA|NA|TRBJ2-7|TRBV2
CASSFGGPGSEQYF
TGTGCCTCCTCATTTGGAGGGCCAGGATCCGAGCAGTACTTC
>NA|NA|TRBJ1-6|TRBV25-1
CASSEQGNSPLHF
TGTGCCAGCAGTGAACAGGGGAATTCACCCCTCCACTTT
>NA|NA|TRBJ1-1|TRBV7-8
CASSLAGAKTEAFF
TGTGCCAGCAGCTTAGCAGGGGCAAAAACTGAAGCTTTCTTT
>TRBD1|NA|TRBJ1-1|TRBV5-4
CASSSPQGQGRFEAFF
TGTGCCAGCAGCTCACCCCAAGGACAGGGACGCTTTGAAGCTTTCTTT
>TRBD1|NA|TRBJ2-7|TRBV19
CASSWSGQGSYEQYF
TGTGCCAGTAGTTGGTCGGGACAGGGTTCCTACGAGCAGTACTTC
>NA|NA|TRBJ1-1|TRBV30
CASRDGLYTEAFF
TGTGCCTCCCGGGACGGACTCTACACTGAAGCTTTCTTT
>TRBD1|NA|TRBJ2-1|TRBV19
CASSRRQGASVNEQFF
TGTGCCAGTAGTAGAAGACAGGGGGCGAGTGTGAATGAGCAGTTCTTC
>NA|NA|TRBJ1-2|TRBV7-2
CASSPDLDYGYTF
TGTGCCAGCAGCCCGGACCTGGACTATGGCTACACCTTC
>TRBD2|NA|TRBJ2-5|TRBV12-3/TRBV12-4
CASSLRTSETQYF
TGTGCCAGCAGTCTAAGGACTAGTGAGACCCAGTACTTC
>NA|NA|TRBJ2-1|TRBV18
CASSPPSRMDEQFF
TGTGCCAGCTCACCACCGAGTAGGATGGATGAGCAGTTCTTC
>TRBD1|NA|TRBJ1-1|TRBV12-3/TRBV12-4
CASSHGTGVEAFF
TGTGCCAGCAGTCACGGAACAGGGGTTGAAGCTTTCTTT
>TRBD2|NA|TRBJ2-1|TRBV6-5
CASSGRAREQFF
TGTGCCAGCAGCGGGAGGGCCCGGGAGCAGTTCTTC
>NA|once|TRBJ2-7|TRBV5-8
CASAQDDDEQYF
TGTGCCAGCGCCCAGGATGATGATGAGCAGTACTTC
>NA|NA|TRBJ1-3|TRBV12-3/TRBV12-4
CASSSSPSTIYF
TGTGCCAGCAGTTCTAGTCCCAGCACCATATATTTT
>NA|NA|TRBJ1-2|TRBV19
CASSIETRGNYGYTF
TGTGCCAGTAGTATAGAGACCAGGGGTAACTATGGCTACACCTTC
>NA|NA|TRBJ2-3|TRBV10-3
CAISDDRDYTDTQYF
TGTGCCATCAGTGACGACAGGGACTATACAGATACGCAGTATTTT
>TRBD1|NA|TRBJ2-7|TRBV5-1
CASSPDRDLYEQYF
TGCGCCAGCAGCCCGGACAGGGATCTCTACGAGCAGTACTTC
>NA|NA|TRBJ1-2|TRBV14
CASSQDGGYYGYTF
TGTGCCAGCAGCCAAGATGGCGGGTACTATGGCTACACCTTC
>NA|NA|TRBJ2-7|TRBV28
CASRTHYEQYF
TGTGCCAGCAGAACGCACTACGAGCAGTACTTC
>NA|NA|TRBJ1-2|TRBV7-8
CASSQGDYGYTF
TGTGCCAGCAGCCAAGGGGACTATGGCTACACCTTC
>NA|NA|TRBJ2-3|TRBV9
CASSVGDYADTQYF
TGTGCCAGCAGCGTAGGAGACTACGCAGATACGCAGTATTTT
>TRBD1|NA|TRBJ1-6|TRBV10-3
CAISERDRGNSPLHF
TGTGCCATCAGTGAGAGGGACAGGGGCAATTCACCCCTCCACTTT
>NA|NA|TRBJ1-1|TRBV18
CASSPGRNTEAFF
TGTGCCAGCTCACCAGGGAGGAACACTGAAGCTTTCTTT